A single TCR beta chain is shown here with its context. V was pared by 0 bases and J by 2 bases, with 3 bases of the junction left unmatched. Germline V lookup: CDR1 SGHRS, CDR2 YFSETQ. The CDR3 is 15 amino acids. The data were taken from a study of blood T cell repertoires in COVID-19. Looking at the study overall: PBMCs, B-cell-depleted T cells, or T cells were the source of the cDNA or gDNA that made up the material.

The assay was immunoSEQ multiplex PCR, and TCRdb's table has in-frame clones only and misses some. Of roughly 180,000 clones in the sample, 80% were seen once. The chain is built from TRBV5-1 and TRBJ2-7, with 9 bases identical to TRBD2. The source material was PBMCs or T cells enriched from blood (not recorded which). The clonotype comes from a man aged 55 to 70 who had been exposed to COVID-19. For the CDR3, the DNA is TGCGCCAGCAGCTTGGACCCTAGCGGGACCTACGAGCAGTACTTC. It specifies CASSLDPSGTYEQYF.